This T cell receptor (beta chain) was documented in a study of control samples from healthy donors and cancer patients. Clones were sequenced by immunoSEQ multiplex PCR, and TCRdb holds only the in-frame ones, with some missing. The sample consists of 150,000 or so clones, 85% to 95% of them appearing once. The germline gives CDR1 MRHNA, CDR2 SNTAGT. The CDR3 spans 15 residues. V gave up 0 bases and J gave up 5 bases, with 10 bases separating them. Sequenced sample: blood. The sequence was obtained from a middle-aged man in good health. The chain is built from TRBV6-4 and TRBJ2-2; possibly TRBD2 for D (6 bases). Here the CDR3 DNA reads TGTGCCAGCAGTGACTCTGGAGGGAGGACCGGGGAGCTGTTTTTT. Translation: CASSDSGGRTGELFF.